This T cell receptor beta chain was found in a study of radiation and T cells in renal cell carcinoma. Study-wide context: Nephrectomy followed 15 Gy stereotactic body radiation by 4 weeks.

Libraries were prepared by immunoSEQ multiplex PCR; TCRdb keeps only in-frame clonotypes and omits some of them. The sample gives 130,000 or so clones, over 75% of which show up once; more than 10% is in the top ten. Time point specified: baseline pretreatment blood. Treatment: 15 Gy SBRT to primary tumor, nephrectomy 4 weeks later. The CDR3 extends over 14 amino acids. Unmatched junction bases numbered 4, after V lost 3 bases and J lost 4 bases. Germline CDR1 and CDR2: KGHSH and LQKENI. The rearrangement uses TRBV18 and TRBJ2-3; 7 bases are a match to TRBD1. Sequences were derived from blood, sampled from a patient whose treatment included radiotherapy and nephrectomy. The receptor was derived from a woman aged 50 to 60 with renal cell carcinoma. The CDR3 sequence: CASSPYDRADTQYF. DNA for the CDR3: TGTGCCAGCTCACCTTACGACAGGGCAGATACGCAGTATTTT.